The next 16 T cell receptor beta chains were all read from a single sample in a study of blood T cell repertoires in COVID-19. Sequencing was performed with immunoSEQ multiplex PCR; in TCRdb, only in-frame clones are kept and a portion is missing. The sample gives roughly 20,000 clones, less than 85% of which show up once; 10% to 15% is in the top ten. The sample taken for sequencing was peripheral blood. These receptors all come from a man aged 55 to 70 with active COVID-19.

The V gene is TRBV6-4, the J gene TRBJ2-3, with a weak D call TRBD2 (6 bases). V lost 0 bases to trimming and J lost 4 bases, with 11 bases between them. Looked up from germline, CDR1 is MRHNA and CDR2 is SNTAGT. CDR3 length: 15 residues. CDR3 sequence reads: CASSDSGSGSDTQYF. In DNA form, the CDR3 reads TGTGCCAGCAGTGACTCCGGGAGTGGATCAGATACGCAGTATTTT.

The chain has TRBV15 and TRBJ2-7; D may be TRBD2 (7 bases). V lost 0 bases and J 3 bases, leaving 12 bases between the germline ends. CDR1 and CDR2 (germline): LNHNV, YYDKDF (reference sequence). The CDR3 runs to 15 residues. CDR3 amino acids: CATSRDEGGFYEQYF. The CDR3 DNA sequence: TGTGCCACCAGCAGAGATGAGGGGGGGTTCTACGAGCAGTACTTC.

Only a few counts were recorded for this clone. At the DNA level, this CDR3 is encoded by other sequences in the same sample as well. The chain employs TRBV10-3 and TRBJ2-1, with 15 bases matching TRBD2. Germline V CDR1 and CDR2: ENHRY, SYGVKD. Trimming took 6 bases from V and 4 from J; bases not matched to a gene: 1. This CDR3 comprises 15 residues. For the CDR3, the DNA is TGTGCCATCAGCGGGACTAGCGGGGGGTACAATGAGCAGTTCTTC. Protein sequence: CAISGTSGGYNEQFF.

This chain joins TRBV29-1 and TRBJ1-1; 7 bases are a match to TRBD1. The CDR3 is 12 residues long. The germline V gene encodes CDR1 SQVTM and CDR2 ANQGSEA. V was clipped by 7 bases and J by 5 bases; unmatched bases: 7. The DNA for the CDR3 is TGCAGCGCTCGACAGGGAAATACTGAAGCTTTCTTT. It yields the protein CSARQGNTEAFF. Based on the CDR3 plus reference TRBV29-1 and TRBJ1-1, the full variable domain is SAVISQKPSRDICQRGTSLTIQCQVDSQVTMMFWYRQQPGQSLTLIATANQGSEATYESGFVIDKFPISRPNLTFSTLTVSNMSPEDSSIYLCSARQGNTEAFFGQGTRLTVV.

The V gene is TRBV25-1, the J gene TRBJ1-2; 9 bases match TRBD1. Trimming took 3 bases from V and 6 from J; bases not matched to a gene: 5. The CDR3 has 14 residues. The germline V gene has CDR1 MGHDK and CDR2 SYGVNS. CDR3 sequence (DNA): TGTGCCAGCAGTGAGAACAGGGGGCCTCATGGCTACACCTTC. This translates into CASSENRGPHGYTF.

This clone has only a few counts. The CDR3 is CASSIASGSYEQYF. The CDR3 region has the DNA TGTGCCAGTAGTATAGCTAGCGGGAGTTACGAGCAGTACTTC. The V call is TRBV19, the J call TRBJ2-7, with 10 nucleotides matching TRBD2. Trimming took 1 base from V and 4 from J; bases not matched to a gene: 1. Germline V lookup: CDR1 LNHDA, CDR2 SQIVND (reference sequence). This CDR3 comprises 14 residues. Drawing the rest from reference TRBV19 and TRBJ2-7, the complete variable domain is DGGITQSPKYLFRKEGQNVTLSCEQNLNHDAMYWYRQDPGQGLRLIYYSQIVNDFQKGDIAEGYSVSREKKESFPLTVTSAQKNPTAFYLCASSIASGSYEQYFGPGTRLTVT.

J is TRBJ1-6 and V is TRBV2; no clear D gene. This CDR3 comprises 14 residues. Trimming removed 3 bases from V and 5 bases from J, with 8 bases in between. Germline V gene data show CDR1 as SNHLY and CDR2 as FYNNEI. The CDR3: CASSDLLDNSPLHF. The CDR3, as DNA: TGTGCCAGCAGTGACCTATTAGATAATTCACCCCTCCACTTT.

The rearrangement links TRBV9 to TRBJ2-1; a possible D gene is TRBD1 (7 bases). Trimming took off 6 bases at V and 5 bases at J, with 21 bases between the two ends. Germline V gene sequence: CDR1 SGDLS, CDR2 YYNGEE. This CDR3 spans 16 amino acids. The CDR3 reads CASTTSRDRTNNEQFF. For the CDR3, the DNA is TGTGCCAGCACCACCTCGCGGGACAGAACTAACAATGAGCAGTTCTTC.

This clone occurred a few times. J is TRBJ2-7 and V is TRBV3-1 (or the pseudogene TRBV3-2); TRBD2 agrees at 7 bases. The germline V gene encodes CDR1 LGHDT and CDR2 YNNKEL (reference sequence). The CDR3 covers 14 residues. J gave up 4 bases and V 8 bases, and 11 bases lay outside the gene matches. The CDR3 loop is CASGKRERGYEQYF. CDR3 nucleotides: TGTGCCAGCGGGAAGCGGGAAAGAGGGTACGAGCAGTACTTC.

The rearrangement uses TRBV7-9 and TRBJ2-5; TRBD1 aligns across 7 bases. The V and J ends lost 5 bases and 1 base, in that order; junction bases with no gene match: 7. Germline assignment: CDR1 SEHNR and CDR2 FQNEAQ (reference sequence). The CDR3 has 15 residues. CDR3 region: CASSAAGTVQETQYF. In DNA form, the CDR3 reads TGTGCCAGCAGCGCAGCTGGGACAGTCCAAGAGACCCAGTACTTC.

The CDR3 bases are TGTGCCAGCAGCGTAGCCGGGACTAATGAAAAACTGTTTTTT. Its protein product is CASSVAGTNEKLFF. The gene calls are TRBV9 and TRBJ1-4; D gene ambiguous. CDR3 size: 14 residues. CDR1 is SGDLS and CDR2 is YYNGEE in the germline V gene. V dropped 0 bases and J dropped 2 bases, with 5 bases sitting between them. Supplemented by reference TRBV9 and TRBJ1-4, the full variable domain reads DSGVTQTPKHLITATGQRVTLRCSPRSGDLSVYWYQQSLDQGLQFLIQYYNGEERAKGNILERFSAQQFPDLHSELNLSSLELGDSALYFCASSVAGTNEKLFFGSGTQLSVL.

The chain recombines TRBV24-1 with TRBJ2-3; D gene uncertain. Germline V gives CDR1 KGHDR, CDR2 SFDVKD. This CDR3 region has 14 residues. V dropped 4 bases and J dropped 4 bases, with 11 bases sitting between them. For the CDR3, the DNA is TGTGCCACCAGTGACAGGCTAACCGCAGATACGCAGTATTTT. As protein: CATSDRLTADTQYF.

This sequence joins TRBV6-1 and TRBJ2-5; the match to TRBD2 covers 11 bases. The germline V gene encodes CDR1 MNHNS and CDR2 SASEGT. V shed 2 bases, J shed 2 bases, and the junction held 7 bases outside the gene matches. The CDR3 length is 17 residues. This CDR3 reads CASSETSGRSGQETQYF. The CDR3 DNA sequence: TGTGCCAGCAGTGAAACTAGCGGGAGAAGTGGGCAAGAGACCCAGTACTTC.

The gene calls are TRBV14 and TRBJ2-7, with 7 bases aligning to TRBD1. The CDR3 sequence is 14 residues long. Germline trimming cut 4 bases from V and 1 base from J; bases unmatched to any gene: 4. Per germline, CDR1 SGHDN and CDR2 FVKESK. The DNA for the CDR3 is TGTGCCAGCAGCCCCCGGGACAGTTCCTACGAGCAGTACTTC. Residues: CASSPRDSSYEQYF.

The chain combines TRBV12-3 or TRBV12-4 with TRBJ2-7; 7 bases align to TRBD2. The CDR3 contains 13 residues. The V gene end was trimmed by 5 bases and the J gene end by 7 bases; junction bases not matched to a gene: 8. The CDR3 coding sequence is TGTGCCAGCAGTCCCTCCGGGGGGAGGGAGCAGTACTTC. Translating it yields CASSPSGGREQYF.

The chain employs TRBV27 and TRBJ2-1; possible D gene TRBD1, 6 bases. Germline CDR1 is MNHEY and CDR2 is SMNVEV (reference sequence). CDR3 length: 14 residues. Trimming removed 1 base at V and 6 bases at J, with 10 bases between. This CDR3 is CASSLYAGVNEQFF. Here the CDR3 DNA reads TGTGCCAGCAGTTTATATGCAGGGGTCAATGAGCAGTTCTTC.